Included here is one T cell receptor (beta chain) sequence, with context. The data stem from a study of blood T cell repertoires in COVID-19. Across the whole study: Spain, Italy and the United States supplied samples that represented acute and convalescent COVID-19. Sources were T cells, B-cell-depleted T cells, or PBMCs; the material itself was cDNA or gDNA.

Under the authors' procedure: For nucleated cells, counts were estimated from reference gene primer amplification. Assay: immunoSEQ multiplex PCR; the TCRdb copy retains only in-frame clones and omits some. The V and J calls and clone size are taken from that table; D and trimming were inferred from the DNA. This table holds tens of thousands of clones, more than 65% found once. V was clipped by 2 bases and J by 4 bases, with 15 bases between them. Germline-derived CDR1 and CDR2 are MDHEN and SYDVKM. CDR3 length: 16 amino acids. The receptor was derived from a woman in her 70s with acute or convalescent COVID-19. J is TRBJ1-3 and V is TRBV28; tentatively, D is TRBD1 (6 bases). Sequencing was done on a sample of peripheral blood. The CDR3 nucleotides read TGTGCCAGCAGTTTAGGGGGGGCGAGACTAGGAAACACCATATATTTT. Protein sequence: CASSLGGARLGNTIYF.